The 10 T cell receptor beta chains listed next were all sequenced from one sample in a study of blood T cell repertoires in COVID-19. Measured with immunoSEQ multiplex PCR; TCRdb has only the in-frame clones, and not every one. The table records about 300,000 clones, over 80% of them present only once. Sample: peripheral blood. The receptors originated from a woman between 50 and 59 years old with COVID-19, enrolled during active disease.

This clone came up once. The J gene is TRBJ2-1, the V gene TRBV28; D is unclear. The V and J ends lost 4 bases and 5 bases respectively, with 9 bases between them. The CDR3 sequence is 13 residues long. Germline CDR1 and CDR2: MDHEN and SYDVKM. The CDR3 sequence: CASSSNQNNEQFF. The CDR3 DNA follows: TGTGCCAGCAGTTCCAACCAGAACAATGAGCAGTTCTTC.

The V gene is TRBV28, the J gene TRBJ2-2; 8 bases line up with TRBD2. Germline-derived CDR1 and CDR2 are MDHEN and SYDVKM. CDR3 length: 16 amino acids. With V trimmed by 6 bases and J by 4 bases, 10 bases remained unmatched. CDR3 loop: CASSLGTSSFTGELFF. CDR3 sequence (DNA): TGTGCCAGCAGCCTCGGGACTAGTTCTTTCACCGGGGAGCTGTTTTTT. The entire variable domain, with the rest obtained from reference TRBV28 and TRBJ2-2, is as follows: DVKVTQSSRYLVKRTGEKVFLECVQDMDHENMFWYRQDPGLGLRLIYFSYDVKMKEKGDIPEGYSVSREKKERFSLILESASTNQTSMYLCASSLGTSSFTGELFFGEGSRLTVL.

The chain combines TRBV20-1 with TRBJ2-7; 7 nucleotides agree with TRBD1. Per the germline V gene, CDR1 is DFQATT and CDR2 is SNEGSKA (reference sequence). V lost 3 bases to trimming and J lost 3 bases; unmatched junction nucleotides: 8. The CDR3 spans 14 residues. The CDR3 loop reads CSASRQGVFYEQYF. The CDR3 DNA reads TGCAGTGCTAGTAGGCAGGGGGTGTTCTACGAGCAGTACTTC.

The sample holds a few counts of this clone. The chain couples TRBV3-1 (or the pseudogene TRBV3-2) to TRBJ2-1; D perhaps matches TRBD2 (5 bases). There are 15 residues in the CDR3. CDR1 and CDR2 (germline): LGHDT, YNNKEL (reference sequence). Between the trimmed V and J ends, which lost 2 bases and 0 bases, there was a span of 8 bases. CDR3 amino acids: CASSQRGYSYNEQFF. The CDR3 nucleotides are TGTGCCAGCAGCCAACGGGGTTACTCCTACAATGAGCAGTTCTTC.

This clone was seen at least ten times. CDR3 region: CSVLAGSSYNEQFF. The CDR3 DNA follows: TGCAGCGTCCTAGCGGGGAGCTCCTACAATGAGCAGTTCTTC. V is TRBV29-1 and J is TRBJ2-1; 9 nucleotides match TRBD2. The CDR3 runs to 14 residues. V lost 6 bases, J lost 0 bases, and 3 bases stayed unmatched. Germline assignment: CDR1 SQVTM and CDR2 ANQGSEA.

J is TRBJ2-2 and V is TRBV7-2, with TRBD2 matching 10 bases. J lost 9 bases, V lost 4 bases, and 8 bases had no gene match. This CDR3 contains 15 residues. Germline CDR1 reads SGHTA; CDR2 reads FQGNSA. Written as DNA, the CDR3 is TGTGCCAGCAGCTCGGGACTAGCGCGAAGGCGGGAGCTGTTTTTT. Protein product: CASSSGLARRRELFF.

This chain links TRBV6-5 with TRBJ2-2; 7 nucleotides line up with TRBD1. Looked up from germline, CDR1 is MNHEY and CDR2 is SVGAGI. The CDR3 sequence is 15 residues long. Trimming cost V 5 bases and J 1 base; bases outside gene matches: 4. CDR3 sequence reads: CASSTRTGNTGELFF. CDR3 in DNA: TGTGCCAGCAGTACCCGGACAGGGAACACCGGGGAGCTGTTTTTT.

The J gene is TRBJ1-1, the V gene TRBV15, with D tentatively TRBD1 (5 bases). V lost 4 bases and J lost 1, with 7 bases in between. Germline V gene data show CDR1 as LNHNV and CDR2 as YYDKDF (reference sequence). The CDR3 extends over 13 amino acids. CDR3 nucleotide sequence: TGTGCCACCAGCATCACAGGGAACACTGAAGCTTTCTTT. Protein: CATSITGNTEAFF.

The chain joins TRBV5-1 to TRBJ2-1; 14 nucleotides match TRBD2. From germline, CDR1 is SGHRS and CDR2 YFSETQ. Losses at the gene ends were 1 base for V and 3 bases for J; bases not matched to a gene: 6. This CDR3 region has 18 residues. The CDR3 DNA is TGCGCCAGCAGCTTGATGGGACTAGCGGGAGTTTTCTACAATGAGCAGTTCTTC. This encodes CASSLMGLAGVFYNEQFF.

The rearrangement links TRBV10-1 to TRBJ2-5; the D gene is possibly TRBD2 (6 bases). The CDR3 loop spans 17 amino acids. In germline, CDR1 is WNHNN, CDR2 SYGVQD (reference sequence). V lost 6 bases and J 2 bases, leaving 22 bases between the germline ends. CDR3 in DNA: TGCGCCAGCAGCGACGAATGCACAGGCGGGGTACAAGAGACCCAGTACTTC. Its translation: CASSDECTGGVQETQYF.